This T cell receptor beta chain emerged from a study of T cell responses to AZD1222 COVID-19 vaccine. TCRdb keeps only in-frame clones here, not all; method: immunoSEQ multiplex PCR. Seen here are approximately 270,000 clones, 90% to 95% observed once, and the top ten hold 0.55%. Remarks on this clone: Its specificity is not known.

Study-level points and caveats: Among the donors, most were white British and more were female, and clonal diversity was possibly underestimated. Targets within unmutated variant regions were reportedly found for nearly half of spike-specific TCRs. When two AZD1222 doses had been given, Spike-specific TCR breadth and depth rose.

The input for sequencing was peripheral blood, taken 28 days after the second AZD1222 dose. The TCR originated in an adult who received the AZD1222 COVID-19 vaccine.

The CDR3 DNA sequence: TGCAGTGCTAGTAGGGGGCGATCCTACAATGAGCAGTTCTTC. Residues: CSASRGRSYNEQFF. This chain uses TRBV20-1 with TRBJ2-1; 7 positions agree with TRBD1. Germline CDR1 reads DFQATT; CDR2 reads SNEGSKA (reference sequence). Trimming took 3 bases from V and 1 from J; bases not matched to a gene: 3. The CDR3 loop spans 14 amino acids.